The 6 T cell receptor beta chains below come from one sample, sequenced in a study of vaccination and CD4 T cells after COVID-19 (dated by TCRdb to 2022 to 2024). Library preparation was by PCR. The instrument was an Illumina iSeq 100. Using fastp trimming at Q25 and MiXCR clonotype assembly, TCRdb reanalyzed the public sequencing data and kept in-frame beta chains. Duplicate CDR3 protein sequences are folded into a single record with the most common DNA and genes. The sample data list about 15,000 distinct CDR3 sequences, and less than 70% of these were observed just once. The ten largest account for around 1.1% of the sample. Material: CD4+ T cells from blood, obtained after SARS-CoV-2 vaccination. The receptors here all came from a human donor who had recovered from COVID-19.

CDR3 in amino acids: CAISDRGIVNNEQFF. The CDR3 nucleotides are TGTGCCATCAGTGATCGCGGGATTGTGAACAATGAGCAGTTCTTC. V is TRBV10-3 and J is TRBJ2-1; D possibly corresponds to TRBD2 (6 bases). There are 15 residues in the CDR3. Per the germline V gene, CDR1 is ENHRY and CDR2 is SYGVKD. The V and J ends lost 3 bases and 5 bases respectively, with 14 bases between them.

V and J are TRBV7-3 and TRBJ2-3, with D possibly matching TRBD1 (6 bases). The V gene's germline CDR1 is SGHTA and CDR2 FQGTGA. The CDR3 extends over 14 amino acids. V was cut by 5 bases and J by 0 bases, with 9 bases left in between. CDR3 nucleotides: TGTGCCAGCAGCCCCGGACAGAGCACAGATACGCAGTATTTT. Amino acids: CASSPGQSTDTQYF.

This clonotype came up a few times. The chain combines TRBV6-2 or TRBV6-3 with TRBJ1-1; D not resolved. This CDR3 comprises 13 residues. The germline V gene encodes CDR1 MNHEY and CDR2 SVGEGT. Deletions cut 6 bases from V and 4 bases from J, with 12 bases between. The CDR3 nucleotides read TGTGCCAGCAGGGTTCCCCCCAGCACTGAAGCTTTCTTT. It specifies CASRVPPSTEAFF.

The chain employs TRBV20-1 and TRBJ2-5; the D gene is possibly TRBD2 (6 bases). Germline CDR1 and CDR2: DFQATT and SNEGSKA (reference sequence). The CDR3 contains 14 residues. V lost 5 bases to trimming and J lost 3 bases, with 16 bases between them. The CDR3 loop is CSAGWGLSEETQYF. CDR3 in DNA: TGCAGTGCTGGGTGGGGACTTAGCGAAGAGACCCAGTACTTC.

This sequence joins TRBV20-1 and TRBJ1-4; no definite D call. The CDR3 spans 14 residues. Germline V lookup: CDR1 DFQATT, CDR2 SNEGSKA (reference sequence). V was shortened by 0 bases and J by 4 bases, with 9 bases between the two germline ends. DNA of the CDR3: TGCAGTGCTAGAGACAGGTTCCTTAATGAAAAACTGTTTTTT. As protein: CSARDRFLNEKLFF.

The chain has TRBV2 and TRBJ2-1; 7 bases agree with TRBD2. The CDR3 totals 11 residues. Germline assignment: CDR1 SNHLY and CDR2 FYNNEI. Trimming removed 6 bases from V and 8 bases from J; junction bases left unmatched: 1. DNA of the CDR3: TGTGCCAGCAGGGGGGGGGATGAGCAGTTCTTC. Translation gives CASRGGDEQFF. The whole variable domain, filled in from reference TRBV2 and TRBJ2-1, reads EPEVTQTPSHQVTQMGQEVILRCVPISNHLYFYWYRQILGQKVEFLVSFYNNEISEKSEIFDDQFSVERPDGSNFTLKIRSTKLEDSAMYFCASRGGDEQFFGPGTRLTVL.